These 25 T cell receptor beta chains share one sample of origin, sequenced in a study of cytomegalovirus exposure and HLA in healthy donors. PCR was performed using 60 Vbeta and 13 Jbeta primers. Clones were read by immunoSEQ multiplex PCR, and TCRdb kept only the in-frame ones, dropping some. Its listing shows over 60,000 clones. The specimen sequenced was PBMCs. The receptors originated from a female donor in good health and CMV-seropositive.

V usage is TRBV18 and J usage is TRBJ2-5, with 7 positions matching TRBD1. The CDR3 extends over 13 amino acids. J gave up 4 bases and V 3 bases, and 2 bases lay outside the gene matches. Germline loops: CDR1 KGHSH, CDR2 LQKENI. The CDR3 DNA is TGTGCCAGCTCACCGACAGGGTTAGAGACCCAGTACTTC. It encodes CASSPTGLETQYF. The full variable domain, in which reference TRBV18 and TRBJ2-5 provide the parts outside the CDR3, is NAGVMQNPRHLVRRRGQEARLRCSPMKGHSHVYWYRQLPEEGLKFMVYLQKENIIDESGMPKERFSAEFPKEGPSILRIQQVVRGDSAAYFCASSPTGLETQYFGPGTRLLVL.

J is TRBJ2-3 and V is TRBV27, with D possibly being TRBD2 (7 bases). From germline, CDR1 is MNHEY and CDR2 SMNVEV (reference sequence). This CDR3 spans 14 amino acids. V was shortened by 2 bases and J by 9 bases, with 15 bases between the two germline ends. The DNA for the CDR3 is TGTGCCAGCAGTTTAAACGGGGGGCTTGAGACGCAGTATTTT. As protein: CASSLNGGLETQYF.

The V gene is TRBV9, the J gene TRBJ1-1; 7 nucleotides agree with TRBD1. The CDR3 runs to 16 residues. V shed 0 bases and J 0 bases; nucleotides not matched to a gene: 5. The germline V gene encodes CDR1 SGDLS and CDR2 YYNGEE. The CDR3 DNA is TGTGCCAGCAGCGTAGCAGGGGGGATGTTGAACACTGAAGCTTTCTTT. Its translation is CASSVAGGMLNTEAFF.

CDR3 loop: CASSLTASYEQYF. CDR3 bases: TGTGCCAGCAGTTTAACAGCCTCCTACGAGCAGTACTTC. The chain carries TRBV27 and TRBJ2-7, with D unresolved. V gave up 2 bases and J gave up 0 bases, with 5 bases separating them. CDR1 and CDR2 (germline): MNHEY, SMNVEV (reference sequence). The CDR3 is made up of 13 amino acids.

This sequence joins TRBV6-1 and TRBJ2-3, with a weak D call TRBD1 (6 bases). The length of the CDR3 is 15 residues. Per the germline V gene, CDR1 is MNHNS and CDR2 is SASEGT. V dropped 4 bases and J dropped 4 bases, with 15 bases sitting between them. The CDR3 DNA reads as TGTGCCAGCAGTGTTTTCAGGGGTGAGGCAGATACGCAGTATTTT. This sequence encodes CASSVFRGEADTQYF.

The V and J genes are TRBV4-1 and TRBJ2-2; perhaps TRBD1 as D (6 bases). The CDR3 is made up of 14 amino acids. Germline V gene sequence: CDR1 MGHRA, CDR2 YSYEKL. The germline V and J ends were trimmed by 2 bases and 8 bases, with 12 bases remaining between them. CDR3 in amino acids: CASSQQGWEGELFF. The DNA for the CDR3 is TGCGCCAGCAGCCAACAGGGGTGGGAGGGGGAGCTGTTTTTT.

CDR3 region: CASSYVSGRDNEQFF. Written as DNA, the CDR3 is TGTGCCAGCAGTTACGTTAGCGGGAGAGACAATGAGCAGTTCTTC. The J gene is TRBJ2-1, the V gene TRBV6-6; 9 bases are a match to TRBD2. With 2 bases clipped from V and 5 bases from J, the junction kept 4 bases outside the gene matches. This CDR3 spans 15 amino acids. Germline V gene data show CDR1 as MNHNY and CDR2 as SVGAGI (reference sequence).

The chain carries TRBV15 and TRBJ2-1; the match to TRBD2 covers 7 bases. Germline CDR1 LNHNV, CDR2 YYDKDF (reference sequence). The CDR3 covers 14 residues. V lost 4 bases and J lost 10; bases outside the gene matches: 10. CDR3: CATSKIGSGEEQFF. As DNA, the CDR3 is TGTGCCACCAGCAAGATTGGGAGCGGGGAAGAGCAGTTCTTC. Supplemented by reference TRBV15 and TRBJ2-1, the full variable domain reads DAMVIQNPRYQVTQFGKPVTLSCSQTLNHNVMYWYQQKSSQAPKLLFHYYDKDFNNEADTPDNFQSRRPNTSFCFLDIRSPGLGDTAMYLCATSKIGSGEEQFFGPGTRLTVL.

The chain employs TRBV14 and TRBJ1-4, with unresolved D. CDR1 SGHDN and CDR2 FVKESK come from the germline V gene. The CDR3 is made up of 15 amino acids. V lost 0 bases, J lost 4 bases, and 9 bases lay in between. CDR3 loop: CASSQDRGFNEKLFF. The CDR3 nucleotides read TGTGCCAGCAGCCAAGATAGAGGTTTTAATGAAAAACTGTTTTTT.

This sequence joins TRBV9 and TRBJ1-2; 9 positions match TRBD1. CDR3 size: 17 residues. V lost 1 base and J lost 7; bases outside the gene matches: 14. Looked up from germline, CDR1 is SGDLS and CDR2 is YYNGEE. In nucleotides, the CDR3 is TGTGCCAGCAGCGTATTCGATCGTCCGGGACAGGGTACTGGCTACACCTTC. Its translation: CASSVFDRPGQGTGYTF.

The chain carries TRBV5-6 and TRBJ2-3, with TRBD2 identical over 8 bases. Germline-derived CDR1 and CDR2 are SGHDT and YYEEEE. This CDR3 has 15 residues. V shed 5 bases, J shed 3 bases, and the junction held 8 bases outside the gene matches. CDR3 loop: CASRAGLAITDTQYF. The CDR3 DNA is TGTGCCAGCAGAGCAGGACTAGCAATTACAGATACGCAGTATTTT.

The gene calls are TRBV7-8 and TRBJ1-2; 7 nucleotides match TRBD1. This CDR3 spans 14 amino acids. CDR1 SGHVS and CDR2 FQNEAQ come from the germline V gene. Trimming cost V 4 bases and J 4 bases; bases outside gene matches: 6. The CDR3 region has the DNA TGTGCCAGCAGCTCACGGGACAGTTCCTATGGCTACACCTTC. It is translated as CASSSRDSSYGYTF.

The rearrangement joins TRBV9 to TRBJ2-3; 10 positions match TRBD2. The CDR3 extends over 16 amino acids. CDR1 and CDR2 from the germline V gene are SGDLS and YYNGEE. J was trimmed by 6 bases and V by 0 bases; bases with no gene match: 7. Written as DNA, the CDR3 is TGTGCCAGCAGCGTAGTGCCTAGCGGGAGCTTGGATACGCAGTATTTT. Translating gives CASSVVPSGSLDTQYF.

The chain is built from TRBV9 and TRBJ2-1; D possibly corresponds to TRBD2 (6 bases). Germline V CDR1 and CDR2: SGDLS, YYNGEE. V was shortened by 0 bases and J by 9 bases, with 16 bases between the two germline ends. The CDR3 covers 15 residues. This CDR3 reads CASSVESGEDAEQFF. DNA of the CDR3: TGTGCCAGCAGCGTAGAGTCTGGGGAGGATGCTGAGCAGTTCTTC.

The rearrangement joins TRBV6-1 to TRBJ2-7; no clear D gene. Germline CDR1 MNHNS, CDR2 SASEGT. Trimming cost V 0 bases and J 4 bases, with 4 bases left between them. This CDR3 region has 12 residues. The CDR3 reads CASSEARYEQYF. The CDR3 region has the DNA TGTGCCAGCAGTGAAGCGCGGTACGAGCAGTACTTC.

The chain combines TRBV5-4 with TRBJ2-1; perhaps TRBD1 as D (5 bases). Germline V gene lookup returns CDR1 SGHNT and CDR2 YYREEE (reference sequence). The length of the CDR3 is 17 residues. V was pared by 0 bases and J by 0 bases, with 13 bases between. CDR3 in amino acids: CASSLDEGRVSYNEQFF. The CDR3 DNA sequence: TGTGCCAGCAGCTTGGATGAAGGCAGGGTCTCCTACAATGAGCAGTTCTTC.

The chain carries TRBV18 and TRBJ1-6, with 7 bases aligning to TRBD1. Trimming cost V 4 bases and J 5 bases; bases outside gene matches: 2. The CDR3 contains 14 residues. Germline values: CDR1 KGHSH, CDR2 LQKENI. Here the CDR3 DNA reads TGTGCCAGCTCACAACAGGGGAATAATTCACCCCTCCACTTT. Encoded protein: CASSQQGNNSPLHF.

CDR3 amino acids: CSVDPSGVYNEQFF. CDR3 DNA sequence: TGCAGCGTTGACCCTAGCGGGGTATACAATGAGCAGTTCTTC. The V gene is TRBV29-1, the J gene TRBJ2-1; TRBD2 agrees at 9 bases. This CDR3 has 14 amino acids. CDR1 and CDR2 from the germline V gene are SQVTM and ANQGSEA. J was trimmed by 4 bases and V by 3 bases; bases with no gene match: 4.

The rearrangement links TRBV9 to TRBJ1-5; D remains unclear. The CDR3 spans 14 residues. Germline-derived CDR1 and CDR2 are SGDLS and YYNGEE. V was shortened by 0 bases and J by 8 bases, with 12 bases between the two germline ends. The CDR3, as DNA: TGTGCCAGCAGCGTAGAGTTCGGCCTAGAGCCCCAGCATTTT. Translating it yields CASSVEFGLEPQHF.

The V gene is TRBV30, the J gene TRBJ1-6, with a tentative D call TRBD1 (6 bases). The germline V and J ends were trimmed by 2 bases and 9 bases, with 14 bases remaining between them. The V gene's germline CDR1 is GTSNPN and CDR2 SVGIG (reference sequence). The CDR3 contains 14 residues. This CDR3 reads CAWSFGGVRSPLHF. In DNA, the CDR3 is TGTGCCTGGAGTTTTGGGGGCGTCCGTTCACCCCTCCACTTT. Filled out from reference TRBV30 and TRBJ1-6, the complete variable domain reads SQTIHQWPATLVQPVGSPLSLECTVEGTSNPNLYWYRQAAGRGLQLLFYSVGIGQISSEVPQNLSASRPQDRQFILSSKKLLLSDSGFYLCAWSFGGVRSPLHFGNGTRLTVT.

V is TRBV10-3 and J is TRBJ2-1; D uncertain. This CDR3 region has 11 residues. Trimming took 10 bases from V and 4 from J, leaving 8 bases between them. Germline V lookup: CDR1 ENHRY, CDR2 SYGVKD. The DNA of the CDR3 is TGTGCCACGTTAGTGTACAATGAGCAGTTCTTC. This codes for CATLVYNEQFF.

The CDR3 nucleotides are TGTGCCAGCAGCGCCGGACAGGGGAAAGGCTACACCTTC. Translating it yields CASSAGQGKGYTF. The gene calls are TRBV9 and TRBJ1-2, with 9 bases aligning to TRBD1. CDR1 is SGDLS and CDR2 is YYNGEE in the germline V gene. This CDR3 has 13 residues. Trimming removed 3 bases from V and 8 bases from J; junction bases left unmatched: 5.

The chain carries TRBV29-1 and TRBJ2-5; D is unclear. The closer fit of TRBJ2-7 to the DNA end suggests the J call may be wrong. This CDR3 is 13 amino acids long. Germline lookup yields CDR1 SQVTM and CDR2 ANQGSEA. This CDR3 is CSVEDRGSYEQYF. The CDR3 nucleotides are TGCAGCGTTGAAGATCGCGGCTCCTACGAGCAGTACTTC.

V is TRBV5-4 and J is TRBJ1-2; 9 positions agree with TRBD1. V lost 2 bases to trimming and J lost 8 bases; unmatched junction nucleotides: 7. The CDR3 consists of 14 residues. The V gene's germline CDR1 is SGHNT and CDR2 YYREEE (reference sequence). CDR3 loop: CASSLPQGADGYTF. In DNA form, the CDR3 reads TGTGCCAGCAGCTTACCACAGGGGGCGGACGGCTACACCTTC.

The rearrangement joins TRBV28 to TRBJ2-2, with no clear D. This CDR3 comprises 13 residues. Germline V gene data show CDR1 as MDHEN and CDR2 as SYDVKM. Trimming cost V 6 bases and J 2 bases, with 7 bases left between them. CDR3 DNA sequence: TGTGCCAGCAGACTTGATAACACCGGGGAGCTGTTTTTT. Protein sequence: CASRLDNTGELFF.